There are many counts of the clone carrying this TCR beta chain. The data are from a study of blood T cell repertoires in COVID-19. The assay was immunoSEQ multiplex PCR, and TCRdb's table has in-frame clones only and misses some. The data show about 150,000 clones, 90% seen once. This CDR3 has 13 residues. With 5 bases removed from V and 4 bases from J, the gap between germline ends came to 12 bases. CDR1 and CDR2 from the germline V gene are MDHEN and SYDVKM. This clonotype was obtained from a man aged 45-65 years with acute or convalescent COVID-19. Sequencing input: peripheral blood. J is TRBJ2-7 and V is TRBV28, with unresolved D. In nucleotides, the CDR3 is TGTGCCAGCAGTATCAGGTCCGGTTACGAGCAGTACTTC. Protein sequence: CASSIRSGYEQYF.